The next 18 T cell receptor beta chains were all read from a single sample in a study of vaccination effects on CD4 cells after COVID-19. Their antigens remain unidentified. The protocol was immunoSEQ multiplex PCR, while the TCRdb copy is restricted to in-frame clones and leaves out a portion. This sample carries about 36,000 clones, about two thirds of them seen once, and the ten largest clones take 15% to 20%. ViraFEST expansion of antigen-specific CD4+ T cells with viral peptide pools preceded sequencing. Following an approximately eleven-day culture, CD4+ T cells were purified. From March to December 2020, the person had a SARS-CoV-2 infection that was confirmed by PCR. The sequences come from CD4+ T cells from PBMCs cultured with HCoV-NL63 spike peptides, collected before COVID-19 vaccination. The receptors here all came from a human donor who had a prior SARS-CoV-2 infection.

CDR3 sequence: CASSALTTVWAVEQYF. The CDR3 DNA reads as TGTGCCAGCAGCGCCCTTACGACGGTCTGGGCTGTGGAGCAGTACTTC. This rearrangement joins TRBV7-2 to TRBJ2-7, with D unclear. Germline V gene data show CDR1 as SGHTA and CDR2 as FQGNSA. The CDR3 contains 16 residues. The V and J ends lost 5 bases and 7 bases respectively, with 24 bases between them.

This clone was detected once. The chain links TRBV2 to TRBJ2-1; D perhaps matches TRBD1 (5 bases). Germline lookup yields CDR1 SNHLY and CDR2 FYNNEI. Trimming removed 1 base from V and 14 bases from J, with 9 bases in between. This CDR3 has 11 amino acids. CDR3 nucleotide sequence: TGTGCCAGCAGTGAAGGTCAGGGAAAGTTCTTC. Translating gives CASSEGQGKFF.

V and J are TRBV10-3 and TRBJ2-5; 13 bases are a match to TRBD2. Trimming removed 7 bases from V and 5 bases from J; junction bases left unmatched: 4. Germline values: CDR1 ENHRY, CDR2 SYGVKD. The CDR3 contains 14 residues. The CDR3 DNA sequence: TGTGCCATCAAGCGGACTAGCGGGGGTGAGACCCAGTACTTC. Its protein is CAIKRTSGGETQYF.

The chain links TRBV3-1 (or the pseudogene TRBV3-2) to TRBJ1-3, with D possibly matching TRBD1 (6 bases). Deletions cut 2 bases from V and 4 bases from J, with 15 bases between. This CDR3 comprises 16 residues. Germline V CDR1 and CDR2: LGHDT, YNNKEL (reference sequence). The DNA of the CDR3 is TGTGCCAGCAGCCAAATGTGGCAGGGGATGGGAAACACCATATATTTT. Its translation is CASSQMWQGMGNTIYF.

V usage is TRBV5-1 and J usage is TRBJ1-3, with D possibly being TRBD1 (5 bases). Germline values: CDR1 SGHRS, CDR2 YFSETQ. The CDR3 is 13 residues long. V was clipped by 0 bases and J by 7 bases, with 8 bases between them. CDR3 residues: CASSLVPGNTIYF. As DNA, the CDR3 is TGCGCCAGCAGCTTGGTCCCAGGGAACACCATATATTTT. Variable domain in full (rest from reference TRBV5-1 and TRBJ1-3): KAGVTQTPRYLIKTRGQQVTLSCSPISGHRSVSWYQQTPGQGLQFLFEYFSETQRNKGNFPGRFSGRQFSNSRSEMNVSTLELGDSALYLCASSLVPGNTIYFGEGSWLTVV.

This chain's CDR3 is CASSPQQGTNTGELFF. CDR3 sequence (DNA): TGTGCCAGCTCACCGCAACAGGGGACGAACACCGGGGAGCTGTTTTTT. V is TRBV18 and J is TRBJ2-2; 7 bases are a match to TRBD1. J lost 0 bases, V lost 3 bases, and 4 bases had no gene match. This CDR3 region has 16 residues. Germline CDR1 is KGHSH and CDR2 is LQKENI.

V gene TRBV11-3 combines with J gene TRBJ2-4; possibly TRBD1 or TRBD2 for D (6 bases each). This CDR3 has 14 residues. Trimming cost V 4 bases and J 1 base, with 8 bases left between them. CDR1 and CDR2 (germline): SGHNT, YENEEA. The CDR3 reads CASSWGAAKNIQYF. In DNA, the CDR3 is TGTGCCAGCAGCTGGGGGGCGGCCAAAAACATTCAGTACTTC. The whole variable domain, filled in from reference TRBV11-3 and TRBJ2-4, reads EAGVVQSPRYKIIEKKQPVAFWCNPISGHNTLYWYLQNLGQGPELLIRYENEEAVDDSQLPKDRFSAERLKGVDSTLKIQPAELGDSAVYLCASSWGAAKNIQYFGAGTRLSVL.

V usage is TRBV6-6 and J usage is TRBJ1-2; tentatively, D is TRBD1 (6 bases). V was shortened by 5 bases and J by 1 base, with 14 bases between the two germline ends. The CDR3 is 15 amino acids. Germline V gene sequence: CDR1 MNHNY, CDR2 SVGAGI (reference sequence). This chain's CDR3 is CASSLQGTLNYGYTF. CDR3 coding DNA: TGTGCCAGCAGTCTACAGGGAACTCTTAACTATGGCTACACCTTC.

This clone has just one count. The chain couples TRBV7-2 to TRBJ1-6, with D perhaps matching TRBD1 (6 bases). Germline V gene lookup returns CDR1 SGHTA and CDR2 FQGNSA. The CDR3 spans 17 residues. V lost 0 bases, J lost 9 bases, and 18 bases lay in between. The DNA for the CDR3 is TGTGCCAGCAGCTTAGCGCATAACAGGGACTCTGGTTCACCCCTCCACTTT. Its protein is CASSLAHNRDSGSPLHF.

This clone was found a few times. The chain links TRBV5-1 to TRBJ2-2; 11 bases agree with TRBD2. The CDR3 length is 15 residues. The trim removed 4 bases at V and 7 bases at J, leaving 6 bases unmatched. The germline CDR1 and CDR2 sequences are SGHRS and YFSETQ. The CDR3 is CASSAGTSGSGELFF. CDR3 DNA sequence: TGCGCCAGCAGCGCCGGGACTAGCGGAAGCGGGGAGCTGTTTTTT.

The gene calls are TRBV7-9 and TRBJ2-1; D gene unclear. Deletions cut 7 bases from V and 5 bases from J, with 21 bases between. Looked up from germline, CDR1 is SEHNR and CDR2 is FQNEAQ (reference sequence). The CDR3 has 16 residues. This CDR3 is CASNSYAGRSNNEQFF. In DNA form, the CDR3 reads TGTGCCAGCAACTCCTACGCCGGGCGGTCCAACAATGAGCAGTTCTTC.

The chain couples TRBV5-1 to TRBJ2-5; D is unresolved. Between the trimmed V and J ends, which lost 1 base and 5 bases, there was a span of 9 bases. Germline V gene sequence: CDR1 SGHRS, CDR2 YFSETQ. The CDR3 covers 13 residues. The CDR3 region is CASSLNLAETQYF. Here the CDR3 DNA reads TGCGCCAGCAGCTTGAACCTCGCCGAGACCCAGTACTTC.

V usage is TRBV9 and J usage is TRBJ2-7; 9 positions match TRBD1. Germline-derived CDR1 and CDR2 are SGDLS and YYNGEE. This CDR3 is 15 amino acids long. Trimming removed 3 bases from V and 1 base from J; junction bases left unmatched: 5. For the CDR3, the DNA is TGTGCCAGCAGCGCCGGGACAGGGTGGTCCTACGAGCAGTACTTC. This sequence encodes CASSAGTGWSYEQYF.

The chain carries TRBV7-9 and TRBJ1-1; perhaps TRBD1 as D (6 bases). The V and J ends lost 0 bases and 0 bases respectively, with 20 bases between them. The CDR3 contains 19 residues. Germline V gene data show CDR1 as SEHNR and CDR2 as FQNEAQ (reference sequence). The CDR3 nucleotides are TGTGCCAGCAGCTTAGCCCTTGGTGCAGGGGATGGCTTGAACACTGAAGCTTTCTTT. It is translated as CASSLALGAGDGLNTEAFF.

The chain uses TRBV10-2 and TRBJ2-2; unclear D gene. Germline V gene data show CDR1 as WSHSY and CDR2 as SAAADI. Trimming shortened V by 3 bases and J by 6 bases, and 8 bases separated the two germline ends. CDR3 length: 13 amino acids. For the CDR3, the DNA is TGCGCCAGCAGTGATTCTAGGGCCGGGGAGCTGTTTTTT. This gives the protein CASSDSRAGELFF.

This clone was recorded a few times. This sequence joins TRBV27 and TRBJ1-2; a weak D match, TRBD1 (5 bases). The germline V and J ends were trimmed by 2 bases and 6 bases, with 13 bases remaining between them. Germline assignment: CDR1 MNHEY and CDR2 SMNVEV (reference sequence). This CDR3 is 14 amino acids long. The chain's CDR3 is CASSLGVGGNGYTF. In DNA form, the CDR3 reads TGTGCCAGCAGTTTAGGAGTTGGGGGAAATGGCTACACCTTC.

V gene TRBV2 combines with J gene TRBJ1-1, with 8 bases identical to TRBD1. This CDR3 is 13 amino acids long. V lost 7 bases, J lost 11 bases, and 12 bases stayed unmatched. CDR1 and CDR2 from the germline V gene are SNHLY and FYNNEI. CDR3 residues: CASIYYQGAGAFF. The CDR3 DNA is TGTGCCAGCATCTACTATCAGGGGGCCGGGGCTTTCTTT.

The V and J genes are TRBV5-1 and TRBJ1-3; D perhaps matches TRBD1 (6 bases). The CDR3 sequence is 15 residues long. The V and J ends lost 1 base and 4 bases respectively, with 12 bases between them. The germline V gene encodes CDR1 SGHRS and CDR2 YFSETQ. CDR3 amino acids: CASSLTGMSGNTIYF. CDR3 sequence (DNA): TGCGCCAGCAGCTTGACAGGGATGAGCGGAAACACCATATATTTT.